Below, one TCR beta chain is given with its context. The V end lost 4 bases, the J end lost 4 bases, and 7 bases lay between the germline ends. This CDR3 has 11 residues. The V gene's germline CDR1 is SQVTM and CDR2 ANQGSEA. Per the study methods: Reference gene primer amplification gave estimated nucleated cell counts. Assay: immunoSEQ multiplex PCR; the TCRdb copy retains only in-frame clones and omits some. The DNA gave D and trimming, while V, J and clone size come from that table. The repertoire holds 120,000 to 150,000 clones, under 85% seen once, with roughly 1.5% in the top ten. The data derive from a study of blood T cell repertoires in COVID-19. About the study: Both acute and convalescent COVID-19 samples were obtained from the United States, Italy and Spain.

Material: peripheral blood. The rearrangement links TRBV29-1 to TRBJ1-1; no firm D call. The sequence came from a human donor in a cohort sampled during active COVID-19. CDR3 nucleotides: TGCAGCGTTGGACAAGGCACTGAAGCTTTCTTT. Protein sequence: CSVGQGTEAFF.